This T cell receptor beta chain was sequenced in a study of regulatory T cells in long-lasting Graves disease. Study-wide findings and caveats: Persistent Graves' patients showed reduced TCR diversity versus newly diagnosed patients.

Of note for this clonotype: Its antigen is currently unknown.

Trimming shortened V by 4 bases and J by 5 bases, and 14 bases separated the two germline ends. The germline V gene has CDR1 SEHNR and CDR2 FQNEAQ (reference sequence). The CDR3 sequence is 14 residues long. Time point noted: newly diagnosed GD, antithyroid drugs for less than 3 months. PBMC-derived RNA was used for the TCR library. Libraries of TCR beta came from iRepertoire HTBI primers plus Arm-PCR of CDR3 regions. Methods used by the authors: The identification of about 68 TRBV and 14 to 15 TRBJ segments was made across samples. TCRdb redid the calling of the multiplex PCR reads with MiXCR, one entry per CDR3 protein. The V and J calls and clone size are TCRdb's, not the authors'. This sample yields 560,000 or so distinct CDR3 sequences, of which 15% to 20% are seen a single time; 12% belongs to the top ten. The sample also formed part of further work on T cells in Graves' hyperthyroidism and ophthalmopathy. That source reports: During a first-round RT-PCR of the TCR CDR3, the HTBI primer set was used.

The starting material was peripheral blood mononuclear cells (PBMCs), obtained at new diagnosis, from a patient treated with antithyroid drugs. The J gene is TRBJ1-2, the V gene TRBV7-9; D uncertain. This receptor was identified in a young man with Graves disease. The CDR3 region is CASSSSVGYYGYTF. The DNA for the CDR3 is TGTGCCAGCAGCTCTAGCGTGGGGTATTATGGCTACACCTTC.